This T cell receptor beta chain was identified in a study of metastatic and nonmetastatic thyroid tumors. In the study overall: The comparison covered peripheral blood and tumor or nodule tissue in malignant and benign thyroid patients.

Per the study methods: Clinicopathological groups of papillary thyroid cancer showed CDR3 differences that were used to build a distant-metastasis classifier. From the PCR reads, TCRdb re-called clones with MiXCR. The V and J calls and clone size come from TCRdb's table, not from the authors' own analysis. The sample carries approximately 79,000 clones, 8% to 9.5% recorded once. Every patient was untreated before thyroid surgery. As concerns this clone: Its target is not known.

Between the trimmed V and J ends, which lost 4 bases and 2 bases, there was a span of 16 bases. The CDR3 is 16 amino acids. Germline V gene data show CDR1 as MNHEY and CDR2 as SVGEGT. Whole-study results and caveats: The study reportedly found significantly higher TCR beta diversity in malignant thyroid tumors than benign nodules, in blood and tumor.

The TCR originated in a female donor with papillary thyroid cancer or a benign thyroid nodule (not recorded which). Some clones in this sample may be carry-over from other donors' samples. The chain couples TRBV6-2 or TRBV6-3 to TRBJ2-3; D call uncertain. The sequenced material came from blood. Here the CDR3 DNA reads TGTGCCAGCAGTTCCTCATCGGAACCTAACACAGATACGCAGTATTTT. This translates into CASSSSSEPNTDTQYF.